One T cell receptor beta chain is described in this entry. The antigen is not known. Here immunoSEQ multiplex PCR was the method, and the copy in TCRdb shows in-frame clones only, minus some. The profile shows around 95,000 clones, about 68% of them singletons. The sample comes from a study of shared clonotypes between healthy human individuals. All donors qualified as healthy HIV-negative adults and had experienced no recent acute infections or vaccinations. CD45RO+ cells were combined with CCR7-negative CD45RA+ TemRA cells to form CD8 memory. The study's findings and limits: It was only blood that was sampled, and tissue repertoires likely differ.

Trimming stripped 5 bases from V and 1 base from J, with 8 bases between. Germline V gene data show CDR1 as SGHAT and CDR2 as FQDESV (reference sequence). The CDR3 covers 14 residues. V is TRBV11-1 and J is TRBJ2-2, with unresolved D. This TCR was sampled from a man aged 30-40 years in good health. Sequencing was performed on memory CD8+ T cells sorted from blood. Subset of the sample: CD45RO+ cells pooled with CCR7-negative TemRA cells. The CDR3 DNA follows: TGTGCCAGCAGCCCTTGGGAGAACACCGGGGAGCTGTTTTTT. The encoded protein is CASSPWENTGELFF.